This T cell receptor (beta chain) was documented in a study of shared clonotypes between healthy human individuals. Germline V gives CDR1 SGHTA, CDR2 FQGTGA. This CDR3 is 15 amino acids long. The V segment lost 4 bases and the J segment 5 bases; nucleotides outside the gene matches: 4. The data were produced by immunoSEQ multiplex PCR, yet TCRdb's version contains in-frame clones alone and is incomplete. The sample has approximately 1.1 million clones, about 80% seen once; the top ten hold 0.5% to 0.6%. Sequenced input: memory CD4+ T cells from PBMCs. The subset: CD45RA-negative fraction. The clonotype originates from a man aged 18 to 30 in good health. Some clones in this sample may be carry-over from other donors' samples. This chain joins TRBV7-3 and TRBJ2-2; the match to TRBD2 covers 10 bases. Written as DNA, the CDR3 is TGTGCCAGCAGCTCTCCGGGACTAGCGACCGGGGAGCTGTTTTTT. Translation: CASSSPGLATGELFF.